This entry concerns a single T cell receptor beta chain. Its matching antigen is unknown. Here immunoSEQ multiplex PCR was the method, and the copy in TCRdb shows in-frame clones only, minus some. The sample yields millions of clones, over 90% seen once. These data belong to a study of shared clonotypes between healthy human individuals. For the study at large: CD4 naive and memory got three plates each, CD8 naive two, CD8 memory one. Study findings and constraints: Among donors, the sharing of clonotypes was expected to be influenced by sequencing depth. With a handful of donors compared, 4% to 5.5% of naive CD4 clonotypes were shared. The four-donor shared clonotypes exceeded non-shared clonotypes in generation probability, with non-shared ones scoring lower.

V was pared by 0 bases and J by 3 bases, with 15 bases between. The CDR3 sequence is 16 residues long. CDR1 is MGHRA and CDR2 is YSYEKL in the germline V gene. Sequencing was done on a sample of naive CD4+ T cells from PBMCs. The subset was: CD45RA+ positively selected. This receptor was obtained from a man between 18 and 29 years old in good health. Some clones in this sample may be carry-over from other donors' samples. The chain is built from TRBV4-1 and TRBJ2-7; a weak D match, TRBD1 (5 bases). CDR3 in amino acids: CASSQESGPGFYEQYF. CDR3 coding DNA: TGCGCCAGCAGCCAAGAATCAGGGCCAGGCTTCTACGAGCAGTACTTC.